The 17 T cell receptor beta chains below were found in one sample sequenced in a study of T cell responses to AZD1222 COVID-19 vaccine. Produced via immunoSEQ multiplex PCR; TCRdb's table is partial and in-frame only. The sample gives roughly 150,000 clones, about 91% of which show up once; about 2.5% is in the top ten. The sample was peripheral blood, taken on day 0 of AZD1222 vaccination. The source is an adult in good health.

This clone came up once. The chain links TRBV27 to TRBJ1-6; the D is unclear. Looked up from germline, CDR1 is MNHEY and CDR2 is SMNVEV (reference sequence). Deletions cut 1 base from V and 7 bases from J, with 23 bases between. This CDR3 is 19 amino acids long. The CDR3 region is CASSLYGRIPRMLNSPLHF. The CDR3 DNA is TGTGCCAGCAGTTTATACGGACGGATACCAAGGATGTTAAATTCACCCCTCCACTTT.

The chain couples TRBV28 to TRBJ1-6; D remains ambiguous. This CDR3 has 11 amino acids. Germline assignment: CDR1 MDHEN and CDR2 SYDVKM. V lost 6 bases and J 14 bases, leaving 11 bases between the germline ends. The CDR3 DNA sequence: TGTGCCAGCAGCCTCGGAAGGGCCCTCCACTTT. Protein sequence: CASSLGRALHF.

The chain links TRBV6-5 to TRBJ2-2; 11 nucleotides match TRBD2. Trimming took 11 bases from V and 6 from J; bases not matched to a gene: 11. The germline gives CDR1 MNHEY, CDR2 SVGAGI. This CDR3 comprises 15 residues. The CDR3 region is CAGGRSGGDSGELFF. Here the CDR3 DNA reads TGTGCCGGCGGTCGTAGCGGGGGGGATTCCGGGGAGCTGTTTTTT.

The chain carries TRBV6-1 and TRBJ2-7, with TRBD2 matching over 12 bases. Trimming removed 5 bases from V and 1 base from J; junction bases left unmatched: 6. This CDR3 comprises 16 residues. The germline CDR1 and CDR2 sequences are MNHNS and SASEGT. The DNA of the CDR3 is TGTGCCAGCAGTAAAGGTACTAGCGGGGGGTCCTACGAGCAGTACTTC. As protein: CASSKGTSGGSYEQYF.

This sequence joins TRBV3-1 (or the pseudogene TRBV3-2) and TRBJ2-3; D possibly corresponds to TRBD2 (6 bases). This CDR3 is built from 15 residues. V was shortened by 7 bases and J by 2 bases, with 16 bases between the two germline ends. Germline CDR1 LGHDT, CDR2 YNNKEL (reference sequence). In DNA, the CDR3 is TGTGCCAGCACCCTCTCCGGGACTTTCACAGATACGCAGTATTTT. This sequence encodes CASTLSGTFTDTQYF.

V usage is TRBV12-3 or TRBV12-4 and J usage is TRBJ1-4; D is uncertain. The CDR3 is 12 amino acids. V lost 7 bases, J lost 8 bases, and 11 bases lay in between. CDR3 DNA: TGTGCCAGCACCTATGGGTCGGAAAAACTGTTTTTT. This codes for CASTYGSEKLFF.

This clone showed up just a few times. The rearrangement joins TRBV20-1 to TRBJ2-2, with D possibly being TRBD1 (6 bases). V was cut by 6 bases and J by 6 bases, with 11 bases left in between. Germline-derived CDR1 and CDR2 are DFQATT and SNEGSKA (reference sequence). CDR3 length: 12 amino acids. CDR3 region: CSASDRPGELFF. As DNA, the CDR3 is TGCAGTGCGAGTGACAGGCCCGGGGAGCTGTTTTTT.

This rearrangement joins TRBV5-1 to TRBJ1-1, with TRBD1 as a possible D gene (6 bases). Trimming took 7 bases from V and 1 from J, leaving 11 bases between them. The V gene's germline CDR1 is SGHRS and CDR2 YFSETQ. CDR3 length: 13 amino acids. CDR3 sequence reads: CASGLTGNTEAFF. Written as DNA, the CDR3 is TGCGCCAGCGGTTTGACAGGGAACACTGAAGCTTTCTTT.

The chain uses TRBV7-9 and TRBJ1-1, with no clear D. CDR1 is SEHNR, CDR2 FQNEAQ, per germline (reference sequence). The CDR3 has 13 amino acids. The V end was cut by 1 base, the J end by 6 bases, with 9 bases between. This CDR3 is CASSLDIQAEAFF. DNA for the CDR3: TGTGCCAGCAGCTTAGACATCCAGGCTGAAGCTTTCTTT.

V usage is TRBV7-2 and J usage is TRBJ2-3; the match to TRBD2 covers 15 bases. CDR3 size: 19 residues. The ends lost 5 bases at V and 0 bases at J; junction bases unmatched: 9. The germline V gene encodes CDR1 SGHTA and CDR2 FQGNSA. CDR3: CASSQGLAGGYSSTDTQYF. The CDR3 DNA reads as TGTGCCAGCAGCCAGGGACTAGCGGGGGGCTACTCTAGCACAGATACGCAGTATTTT.

The V gene is TRBV5-1, the J gene TRBJ2-2, with D perhaps matching TRBD1 or TRBD2 (5 bases each). CDR1 SGHRS and CDR2 YFSETQ come from the germline V gene. With 0 bases removed from V and 2 bases from J, the gap between germline ends came to 8 bases. This CDR3 is built from 15 residues. CDR3 DNA: TGCGCCAGCAGCTTGGGGGACCCAAACACCGGGGAGCTGTTTTTT. It is translated as CASSLGDPNTGELFF.

This chain connects TRBV5-6 to TRBJ2-3; a possible D gene is TRBD1 (6 bases). The CDR3 runs 15 residues. Trimming shortened V by 4 bases and J by 5 bases, and 17 bases separated the two germline ends. Looked up from germline, CDR1 is SGHDT and CDR2 is YYEEEE. The CDR3 protein is CASSLAGTRGDTQYF. CDR3 nucleotide sequence: TGTGCCAGCAGCCTAGCCGGGACACGGGGAGATACGCAGTATTTT. Using reference TRBV5-6 and TRBJ2-3 for the parts outside the CDR3, the full variable domain is DAGVTQSPTHLIKTRGQQVTLRCSPKSGHDTVSWYQQALGQGPQFIFQYYEEEERQRGNFPDRFSGHQFPNYSSELNVNALLLGDSALYLCASSLAGTRGDTQYFGPGTRLTVL.

The chain employs TRBV6-2 or TRBV6-3 and TRBJ1-5; D remains ambiguous. CDR3 length: 13 amino acids. Germline-derived CDR1 and CDR2 are MNHEY and SVGEGT. V was pared by 2 bases and J by 6 bases, with 8 bases between. The CDR3 spells CASSYMGTQPQHF. CDR3 DNA: TGTGCCAGCAGTTACATGGGAACTCAGCCCCAGCATTTT.

This rearrangement joins TRBV5-1 to TRBJ1-1; D gene ambiguous. V lost 7 bases, J lost 5 bases, and 15 bases lay in between. The CDR3 contains 13 residues. Germline values: CDR1 SGHRS, CDR2 YFSETQ. The CDR3 nucleotides read TGCGCCAGCCGTGGCGGAGGAGGGACTGAAGCTTTCTTT. This gives the protein CASRGGGGTEAFF.

The V and J genes are TRBV4-1 and TRBJ2-1, with no clear D. Germline V gene sequence: CDR1 MGHRA, CDR2 YSYEKL. This CDR3 region has 14 residues. V lost 1 base, J lost 6 bases, and 10 bases lay in between. The CDR3 protein is CASSQVVMGNEQFF. CDR3 sequence (DNA): TGCGCCAGCAGCCAAGTGGTAATGGGCAATGAGCAGTTCTTC.

The chain links TRBV4-2 to TRBJ2-5; 16 bases fit TRBD2. The ends lost 4 bases at V and 4 bases at J; junction bases unmatched: 3. From germline, CDR1 is LGHNA and CDR2 YNFKEQ. This CDR3 is built from 16 residues. CDR3 in DNA: TGTGCCAGCAGCCGGGGGACTAGCGGGAGGGGAGAGACCCAGTACTTC. Its translation: CASSRGTSGRGETQYF.

The gene calls are TRBV19 and TRBJ1-5; TRBD1 is a possible D gene (5 bases). V was trimmed by 5 bases and J by 2 bases, leaving 10 bases between them. Per germline, CDR1 LNHDA and CDR2 SQIVND (reference sequence). This CDR3 has 14 amino acids. CDR3 coding DNA: TGTGCCAGTAGTCGGGGGGAGGGCAATCAGCCCCAGCATTTT. Its protein product is CASSRGEGNQPQHF.